A single T cell receptor (beta chain) is shown here with its context. CDR3 length: 13 amino acids. The V gene end was trimmed by 5 bases and the J gene end by 5 bases; junction bases not matched to a gene: 4. Germline CDR1 MNHEY, CDR2 SVGAGI. These data belong to a study of blood T cell repertoires in COVID-19. Study-wide context: COVID-19 samples from acute and convalescent phases originated in the United States, Italy and Spain. Sample material is recorded as cDNA or gDNA derived from T cells, B-cell-depleted T cells, or PBMCs.

Original methodology: Researchers report that nucleated cell counts were estimated from reference gene primer amplification. Produced via immunoSEQ multiplex PCR; TCRdb's table is partial and in-frame only. The DNA was the basis for D and trimming; V, J and clone size are from that table. The data contain under 300,000 clones, roughly 80% of them seen just once; the ten biggest clones take up 9.6%. This receptor was taken from an elderly woman with acute or convalescent COVID-19. The chain is built from TRBV6-5 and TRBJ2-5, with 8 bases identical to TRBD2. What was sequenced was peripheral blood. CDR3 DNA sequence: TGTGCCAGCAGTATCGGCGGGGGGGAGACCCAGTACTTC. Protein sequence: CASSIGGGETQYF.